This TCR beta chain was observed in a study of regulatory and conventional T cells in RAG deficiency. This table comes from immunoSEQ multiplex PCR, and its TCRdb copy is limited to in-frame clones, with some not included. In the table there are about 20,000 clones, roughly 86% of which are singletons. Study observations and caveats: In Omenn syndrome, Treg and Tconv repertoires overlapped >85%. Shannon entropy fell and Simpson indices rose in RAG-deficient patients.

Genomic DNA came from blood regulatory T cells gated CD4+ CD25-high CD127-low. The sample holds a few counts of this clone. The antigen is unknown. In addition, the sample was reused for a study of regulatory T cells. That paper notes: The PCR used 52 TRBV and 13 TRBJ primers. Patient repertoires had restricted TRB V-J pairs and skewed V and J usage, most in Tregs.

This receptor was obtained from a human donor in good health. Input material: Tregs sorted from blood.

The CDR3 sequence is CASSIDRGDQPQHF. CDR3 nucleotide sequence: TGTGCCAGTAGTATAGACAGGGGTGATCAGCCCCAGCATTTT. The rearrangement links TRBV19 to TRBJ1-5; D possibly corresponds to TRBD1 (6 bases). This CDR3 contains 14 residues. V was shortened by 0 bases and J by 5 bases, with 8 bases between the two germline ends. CDR1 is LNHDA and CDR2 is SQIVND in the germline V gene (reference sequence).